This record looks at one T cell receptor (beta chain) sequence and its context. This specimen comes from a study of T cell changes during pregnancy in multiple sclerosis. Germline values: CDR1 MNHEY, CDR2 SMNVEV (reference sequence). CDR3 size: 14 residues. V was trimmed by 2 bases and J by 7 bases, leaving 13 bases between them. Sequenced by immunoSEQ multiplex PCR; TCRdb stores in-frame clones only, minus some. The table lists about 79,000 clones, about 94% of them singletons. J is TRBJ2-3 and V is TRBV27; D not resolved. Sequenced here: peripheral blood, sampled in the second trimester of pregnancy. This receptor was obtained from a female donor in good health, enrolled as a control in a pregnancy study. The CDR3 sequence: CASSLKQSQHTQYF. As DNA, the CDR3 is TGTGCCAGCAGTTTAAAACAATCACAACATACGCAGTATTTT.